The clone carrying this T cell receptor (beta chain) occurred a few times. As yet, its antigen is unknown. The data stem from a study of T cell repertoires in cytomegalovirus infection. In the study overall: In public TCR beta signatures, there were indications of both CMV infection and matching HLA type. Whole-study results and caveats: There were carriers of CMV plus the relevant HLA, and cumulative public TCR beta family frequency identified them.

Germline V gene sequence: CDR1 MNHNS, CDR2 SASEGT. Germline trimming cut 6 bases from V and 3 bases from J; bases unmatched to any gene: 5. This CDR3 is built from 15 residues. TCRdb re-called the reads through MiXCR, storing one row per CDR3 protein. In the table there are about 83,000 distinct CDR3 sequences, 40% to 50% of which are singletons. The TCR originated in a human donor in good health (CMV status not recorded). Some clones in this sample may be carry-over from other donors' samples. Specimen: CD8+ T cells from cultured PBMCs, collected from culture after CMV antigen stimulation. The chain carries TRBV6-1 and TRBJ1-5, with 10 bases lining up with TRBD1. CDR3: CASRTGTGVNQPQHF. The DNA of the CDR3 is TGTGCCAGCAGGACCGGGACAGGGGTCAATCAGCCCCAGCATTTT.